Below, 21 T cell receptor beta chains from the same sample are listed, as sequenced in a study of shared T cell receptors in the human thymus. Assay: immunoSEQ multiplex PCR; the TCRdb copy retains only in-frame clones and omits some. This table has hundreds of thousands of clones, around 87% appearing once. This same sample was also taken into another study, of human thymus T cells.

The sample consisted of thymocytes. The source is a boy under two years old with a congenital heart defect.

The J gene is TRBJ2-2, the V gene TRBV9, with a tentative D call TRBD1 (5 bases). Germline CDR1 SGDLS, CDR2 YYNGEE. This CDR3 has 16 residues. Trimming removed 0 bases at V and 4 bases at J, with 13 bases between. The CDR3 DNA sequence: TGTGCCAGCAGCGTAGAGGAAAGGGGCCCCACCGGGGAGCTGTTTTTT. It specifies CASSVEERGPTGELFF.

This clone has just a few counts. The J gene is TRBJ2-1, the V gene TRBV7-2, with D possibly being TRBD1 (5 bases). The V end was cut by 1 base, the J end by 8 bases, with 18 bases between. This CDR3 has 16 residues. CDR1 SGHTA and CDR2 FQGNSA come from the germline V gene. CDR3 in amino acids: CASSLDIGAAMDEQFF. In nucleotides, the CDR3 is TGTGCCAGCAGCTTAGACATTGGGGCCGCTATGGATGAGCAGTTCTTC. Filled out from reference TRBV7-2 and TRBJ2-1, the complete variable domain reads GAGVSQSPSNKVTEKGKDVELRCDPISGHTALYWYRQSLGQGLEFLIYFQGNSAPDKSGLPSDRFSAERTGGSVSTLTIQRTQQEDSAVYLCASSLDIGAAMDEQFFGPGTRLTVL.

The V and J genes are TRBV9 and TRBJ2-7, with TRBD1 identical over 7 bases. After removal of 4 bases from V and 5 bases from J, the junction contained 12 bases not matched to a gene. Looked up from germline, CDR1 is SGDLS and CDR2 is YYNGEE. The CDR3 length is 15 residues. The CDR3 DNA sequence: TGTGCCAGCAGCCCCAGACAGGGCATGGAGGACGAGCAGTACTTC. This codes for CASSPRQGMEDEQYF.

The sample holds a few counts of this clone. The V call is TRBV6-5, the J call TRBJ1-1, with 7 bases identical to TRBD1. Germline CDR1 and CDR2: MNHEY and SVGAGI. Germline trimming cut 1 base from V and 1 base from J; bases unmatched to any gene: 6. This CDR3 comprises 16 residues. CDR3 coding DNA: TGTGCCAGCAGTTACTGGGGGGACAGCCGGAACACTGAAGCTTTCTTT. Translated: CASSYWGDSRNTEAFF.

The chain couples TRBV4-3 to TRBJ2-5; 8 bases agree with TRBD1. The CDR3 sequence is 16 residues long. Trimming cost V 0 bases and J 5 bases; bases outside gene matches: 8. Germline loops: CDR1 LGHNA, CDR2 YSLEER. The CDR3 sequence: CASSQDPSGGGETQYF. CDR3 sequence (DNA): TGCGCCAGCAGCCAAGACCCATCAGGGGGCGGGGAGACCCAGTACTTC.

The genes are TRBV14 and TRBJ1-3, with no clear D. This CDR3 contains 14 residues. V dropped 2 bases and J dropped 1 base, with 6 bases sitting between them. Germline V gives CDR1 SGHDN, CDR2 FVKESK. The CDR3 DNA follows: TGTGCCAGCAGCCAACCTTTATCTGGAAACACCATATATTTT. It specifies CASSQPLSGNTIYF.

This clone has only a few counts. The rearrangement uses TRBV15 and TRBJ2-3; no reliable D call. The CDR3 spans 15 residues. CDR1 LNHNV and CDR2 YYDKDF come from the germline V gene (reference sequence). The ends were cut back, 0 bases at V and 4 bases at J, with 11 bases in the middle. The CDR3 coding sequence is TGTGCCACCAGCAGAGATAGAGCGTCCGCAGATACGCAGTATTTT. As protein: CATSRDRASADTQYF.

The table lists this clone with a count of one. This chain joins TRBV23-1 and TRBJ1-5, with D tentatively TRBD1 (5 bases). TRBV23-1 is an open reading frame, and its role is uncertain. V lost 5 bases and J 4 bases, leaving 18 bases between the germline ends. This CDR3 contains 16 residues. CDR3: CASSSNGGTENQPQHF. The CDR3 DNA is TGCGCCAGCAGTTCAAACGGCGGGACGGAGAATCAGCCCCAGCATTTT.

This chain connects TRBV11-2 to TRBJ2-1; D unclear. The CDR3 length is 12 residues. V dropped 5 bases and J dropped 7 bases, with 9 bases sitting between them. The germline CDR1 and CDR2 sequences are SGHAT and FQNNGV. This chain's CDR3 is CASSNDGNEQFF. DNA for the CDR3: TGTGCCAGCAGCAACGACGGGAATGAGCAGTTCTTC.

The chain recombines TRBV6-6 with TRBJ2-3; D is unclear. There are 13 residues in the CDR3. Germline-derived CDR1 and CDR2 are MNHNY and SVGAGI (reference sequence). V lost 2 bases and J 1 base, leaving 4 bases between the germline ends. The CDR3: CASSYPGTDTQYF. In DNA form, the CDR3 reads TGTGCCAGCAGTTACCCTGGCACAGATACGCAGTATTTT.

This chain links TRBV28 with TRBJ1-1, with D maybe TRBD1 (6 bases). The germline V gene has CDR1 MDHEN and CDR2 SYDVKM. V lost 5 bases to trimming and J lost 0 bases, with 10 bases between them. The CDR3 spans 14 residues. The CDR3 here is CASSHRVMNTEAFF. The CDR3 nucleotides are TGTGCCAGCAGTCACAGGGTCATGAACACTGAAGCTTTCTTT.

The rearrangement uses TRBV27 and TRBJ1-1, with D hard to call. V was trimmed by 1 base and J by 3 bases, leaving 6 bases between them. The length of the CDR3 is 13 residues. Germline V CDR1 and CDR2: MNHEY, SMNVEV (reference sequence). The CDR3 reads CASSLLTYTEAFF. The CDR3 bases are TGTGCCAGCAGTTTATTGACTTACACTGAAGCTTTCTTT.

The rearrangement uses TRBV5-1 and TRBJ2-4, with D tentatively TRBD1 (5 bases). V lost 0 bases, J lost 8 bases, and 15 bases lay in between. From germline, CDR1 is SGHRS and CDR2 YFSETQ. This CDR3 has 15 residues. The CDR3 sequence: CASSLGGRVEDIQYF. The CDR3, as DNA: TGCGCCAGCAGCTTGGGGGGCAGGGTAGAGGACATTCAGTACTTC.

The V and J genes are TRBV18 and TRBJ1-2; weak D call: TRBD1 (5 bases). Germline loops: CDR1 KGHSH, CDR2 LQKENI. The CDR3 is made up of 16 amino acids. V was trimmed by 3 bases and J by 0 bases, leaving 14 bases between them. This CDR3 is CASSPGGWDANYGYTF. CDR3 bases: TGTGCCAGCTCACCGGGGGGATGGGACGCTAACTATGGCTACACCTTC.

The rearrangement uses TRBV27 and TRBJ1-3; possible D gene TRBD1, 6 bases. The V end lost 2 bases, the J end lost 0 bases, and 8 bases lay between the germline ends. The CDR3 runs to 15 residues. Per the germline V gene, CDR1 is MNHEY and CDR2 is SMNVEV (reference sequence). The CDR3: CASSLNRDSGNTIYF. The CDR3 nucleotides read TGTGCCAGCAGTTTAAACAGGGACTCTGGAAACACCATATATTTT.

This chain links TRBV27 with TRBJ2-7, with a weak D call TRBD1 (6 bases). Trimming took off 1 base at V and 0 bases at J, with 13 bases between the two ends. The CDR3 totals 16 residues. Germline CDR1 MNHEY, CDR2 SMNVEV (reference sequence). The CDR3 loop reads CASSLFTHRASYEQYF. The CDR3 DNA follows: TGTGCCAGCAGTTTATTCACACACAGGGCCTCCTACGAGCAGTACTTC.

The CDR3 DNA sequence: TGTGCCAGCAGTTTATCTTGGAGGGACTACGGGGATGAGCAGTTCTTC. Translation: CASSLSWRDYGDEQFF. The rearrangement links TRBV28 to TRBJ2-1; TRBD2 agrees at 7 bases. Trimming at V came to 1 base and at J to 8 bases, leaving 11 bases not matched to a gene. The CDR3 is made up of 16 amino acids. The germline gives CDR1 MDHEN, CDR2 SYDVKM.

The rearrangement joins TRBV4-3 to TRBJ2-1, with 15 bases lining up with TRBD2. Germline V gene sequence: CDR1 LGHNA, CDR2 YSLEER. This CDR3 region has 17 residues. The V segment lost 5 bases and the J segment 1 base; nucleotides outside the gene matches: 3. CDR3: CASSSGLAGGSYNEQFF. The CDR3 DNA reads as TGCGCCAGCAGCAGCGGACTAGCGGGGGGGTCCTACAATGAGCAGTTCTTC.

The chain is built from TRBV5-1 and TRBJ2-5, with 8 nucleotides matching TRBD1. This CDR3 spans 16 amino acids. V dropped 3 bases and J dropped 4; count of bases not matched to a gene: 11. Per germline, CDR1 SGHRS and CDR2 YFSETQ. The CDR3 loop is CASSYRGLVGRETQYF. CDR3 nucleotide sequence: TGCGCCAGCAGCTACAGGGGGTTGGTGGGTAGAGAGACCCAGTACTTC.

This chain links TRBV29-1 with TRBJ1-2; possibly TRBD1 for D (5 bases). The CDR3 is 15 residues long. Germline V gene data show CDR1 as SQVTM and CDR2 as ANQGSEA. The CDR3 nucleotides are TGCAGTCACACGGGGGGGAGGGGCTCTAACTATGGCTACACCTTC. Its translation: CSHTGGRGSNYGYTF.

This chain connects TRBV9 to TRBJ2-3, with 7 bases fitting TRBD1. Trimming at V came to 0 bases and at J to 0 bases, leaving 7 bases not matched to a gene. This CDR3 is built from 17 residues. From germline, CDR1 is SGDLS and CDR2 YYNGEE. CDR3 sequence reads: CASSVDPARGSTDTQYF. The DNA of the CDR3 is TGTGCCAGCAGCGTAGATCCGGCCAGGGGGAGCACAGATACGCAGTATTTT.